The entry below gives a single T cell receptor beta chain sequence along with its context. This clone's antigen is unknown. No base-level quality is on record; no much larger clone is a single base apart. From its cysteine to its phenylalanine, the CDR3 spans 16 amino acids. Solely the CDR3 DNA is kept, with 48 bases framed from the first base. The germline V gene sets CDR1 to SGHVT and CDR2 to SQSDAQ. Trimmed from V: 7 bases; trimmed from J: 7 bases; junction bases lacking a gene match: 17. Synthetic TCR analog templates were spiked into each PCR so that absolute template abundance could be estimated from read counts. The immunoSEQ assay used bias-controlled V and J gene primers to amplify TCRbeta CDR3 regions from genomic DNA. Rearranged TCRbeta segments were sequenced at approximately 20X coverage. The study's processing was this. Clustering was used to correct sequencing errors, and CDR3s were annotated against IMGT to assign V, D and J genes. Downstream analyses used only productive TCRbeta rearrangements and left out out-of-frame or stop-codon sequences. Clonality was computed as one minus Shannon entropy normalized by the log of the number of unique productive sequences. Clones differing between time points or between blood and tumor were identified using Fisher's exact test with Benjamini-Hochberg correction, with an adjusted p below 0.01 applied as the threshold. TCRdb took this table from immuneACCESS and kept in-frame rearrangements with V and J called. Such tables lack part of the clones; where checked against another copy, unresolved V genes explain under half of the gap, and the rest is unexplained. V, J and clone size are taken as reported in that table, and D and trimming were inferred from the DNA itself. This sample is represented by about 29,000 clones; 70% to 90% of them were singletons. In total, the top ten clones hold 3.1% of the sample.

The data originate from a study of PD-L1 blockade in urothelial cancer (dated by TCRdb to about 2017). For the study in its entirety: Every patient began therapy in the mid-2010s and was given atezolizumab 1,200 mg intravenously every 3 weeks. About nine tenths of the roughly 29 patients were identified as males with urothelial cancer of bladder origin, and a prior smoking history was reported by 18 of 29 patients. An ECOG performance status of 0 or 1 was recorded for the patients, and 0 to 3 prior chemotherapy regimens had been received by the patients. Blood samples were analyzed at two time points: 3 weeks after treatment start (second dose) and 6 weeks after treatment start. A median of roughly 140,000 T cells and roughly 80,000 unique TCRs was obtained from blood samples, and a median clonality of roughly 0.08 was observed. The study, an exploratory multi-omic analysis, examined somatic, immune and clinical correlates of response to PD-L1 blockade with atezolizumab in urothelial cancer. Pretreatment tumor samples, along with matched peripheral blood serially collected before and after atezolizumab treatment, were subjected to TCR sequencing. Durable clinical benefit was defined as progression-free survival longer than 6 months, and TCR features were also tested against progression-free and overall survival. In the same patients, whole exome sequencing and RNA sequencing of pretreatment tumors were performed in addition to TCR sequencing. Ten or so patients reached durable clinical benefit, while about 19 patients did not. Some 29 patients had pretreatment blood TCR-seq, some 25 had at least one posttreatment blood collection, and some 25 had tumor TCR-seq. What the research found in general, with its limitations: Because the sample size was small (n ≈ 29) and many exploratory analyses were performed, the results are intended to be hypothesis-generating. Greater expansion of tumor-associated TCR clones in peripheral blood 3 weeks after the start of treatment was observed in patients with durable benefit (n of about 20, p = 0.022). A pretreatment peripheral blood TCR clonality below the median was linked to improved progression-free and overall survival.

The cohort included 29 patients with locally advanced or metastatic urothelial carcinoma who were treated at Memorial Sloan Kettering on a trial protocol. Peripheral blood mononuclear cells were collected pretreatment and during treatment, with between 1 and 8 total time points per patient. The Qiagen DNeasy Blood extraction kit was used to purify genomic DNA from total PBMCs and tumor samples. PBMCs were collected pretreatment and during treatment, and were isolated and stored as previously described. The source of this sequence is a man aged 50-59 years with urothelial cancer. The sequence is built from TRBV7-4 and TRBJ1-2; 8 middle bases align to TRBD1. Material: PBMCs, obtained around atezolizumab (anti-PD-L1) treatment. The nucleotide sequence is TGTGCCAGCAACGCGCAGGGGGCTTTCTTCTGGGTTGGCTACACCTTC. It translates as CASNAQGAFFWVGYTF. Reference TRBV7-4 and TRBJ1-2 proteins supply the regions before and after the CDR3; the full variable domain is: GAGVSQSPRYKVAKRGRDVALRCDSISGHVTLYWYRQTLGQGSEVLTYSQSDAQRDKSGRPSGRFSAERPERSVSTLKIQRTEQGDSAVYLCASNAQGAFFWVGYTFGSGTRLTVV.